The 23 T cell receptor beta chains below come from one sample, sequenced in a study of post-analysis software for immune sequencing data. Regarding the study as a whole: Higher frequency in patients than in controls was seen for roughly five TRBV segments, with TRBV5-6, TRBV5-1 and TRBV20-1 among them.

These receptors' antigens are unknown. Unique molecular identifiers had been added to the TCR beta cDNA libraries. TCRdb called the PCR reads again in MiXCR, with one record for every CDR3 protein. In the table there are about 800,000 distinct CDR3 sequences, roughly 27% of which are singletons. Source material: blood. The source is a girl under 18 with multiple sclerosis.

This clonotype was counted only a few times. The V call is TRBV20-1, the J call TRBJ2-1; tentatively, D is TRBD2 (5 bases). This CDR3 comprises 13 residues. Germline assignment: CDR1 DFQATT and CDR2 SNEGSKA (reference sequence). Trimming pared 4 bases from V and 3 bases from J, leaving 10 bases between. CDR3 amino acids: CSAKRGIYNEQFF. The CDR3 nucleotides read TGCAGTGCTAAACGGGGTATCTACAATGAGCAGTTCTTC.

The table lists this clonotype with a few counts. The V and J genes are TRBV5-1 and TRBJ1-2; 9 bases are shared with TRBD1. Germline assignment: CDR1 SGHRS and CDR2 YFSETQ. Germline trimming cut 4 bases from V and 6 bases from J; bases unmatched to any gene: 16. This CDR3 spans 17 amino acids. DNA for the CDR3: TGCGCCAGCAGCCCCCTTAGGGGTTGGACAGGGGAGGATGGCTACACCTTC. The encoded protein is CASSPLRGWTGEDGYTF.

The V call is TRBV7-2, the J call TRBJ2-7; 7 positions agree with TRBD2. The germline V gene encodes CDR1 SGHTA and CDR2 FQGNSA. The V segment lost 5 bases and the J segment 6 bases; nucleotides outside the gene matches: 19. The CDR3 runs 17 residues. The CDR3 here is CASSQRRVGSGGSEQYF. CDR3 nucleotides: TGTGCCAGCAGCCAACGAAGGGTAGGCTCCGGGGGGAGCGAGCAGTACTTC.

This clonotype was detected only a few times. This sequence joins TRBV4-2 and TRBJ2-3; maybe TRBD1 (6 bases). Trimming pared 4 bases from V and 6 bases from J, leaving 14 bases between. CDR3 length: 14 amino acids. Germline CDR1 is LGHNA and CDR2 is YNFKEQ. The CDR3 loop reads CASSPRHQGDTQYF. Here the CDR3 DNA reads TGTGCCAGCAGCCCAAGACACCAGGGGGATACGCAGTATTTT.

V and J are TRBV7-2 and TRBJ1-2; D gene uncertain. This CDR3 comprises 15 residues. CDR1 is SGHTA and CDR2 is FQGNSA in the germline V gene. The V gene lost 1 base and the J gene lost 5 bases, with 14 bases spanning the gap. CDR3 in amino acids: CASSLVRATPYGYTF. For the CDR3, the DNA is TGTGCCAGCAGCTTAGTCCGAGCGACACCTTATGGCTACACCTTC.

The chain links TRBV7-2 to TRBJ2-5, with 8 nucleotides matching TRBD2. The trim removed 3 bases at V and 7 bases at J, leaving 7 bases unmatched. Germline CDR1 is SGHTA and CDR2 is FQGNSA. CDR3 length: 14 amino acids. The DNA for the CDR3 is TGTGCCAGCAGCTTCAGGACTAGCTCGGGGACCCAGTACTTC. Its protein product is CASSFRTSSGTQYF.

This rearrangement joins TRBV5-1 to TRBJ2-1, with no clear D. Germline loops: CDR1 SGHRS, CDR2 YFSETQ. V lost 0 bases and J 1 base, leaving 11 bases between the germline ends. The CDR3 has 16 residues. The chain's CDR3 is CASSLGAQLSYNEQFF. Here the CDR3 DNA reads TGCGCCAGCAGCTTGGGGGCACAGCTGTCCTACAATGAGCAGTTCTTC. The full variable domain, completed using reference TRBV5-1 and TRBJ2-1, is KAGVTQTPRYLIKTRGQQVTLSCSPISGHRSVSWYQQTPGQGLQFLFEYFSETQRNKGNFPGRFSGRQFSNSRSEMNVSTLELGDSALYLCASSLGAQLSYNEQFFGPGTRLTVL.

This clonotype was observed at least ten times. This chain uses TRBV4-3 with TRBJ2-5; 10 positions match TRBD1. V gave up 4 bases and J gave up 1 base; unmatched junction bases: 3. Germline V gene lookup returns CDR1 LGHNA and CDR2 YSLEER. CDR3 size: 15 residues. CDR3 in DNA: TGCGCCAGCAGCCCCCGACAGGGGGCCCAAGAGACCCAGTACTTC. Translation: CASSPRQGAQETQYF.

Only a few counts were recorded for this clonotype. V gene TRBV6-2 or TRBV6-3 combines with J gene TRBJ1-6; tentative D call: TRBD1 (6 bases). CDR3 length equals 17 residues. With 2 bases removed from V and 8 bases from J, the gap between germline ends came to 19 bases. Germline-derived CDR1 and CDR2 are MNHEY and SVGEGT. The CDR3 DNA sequence: TGTGCCAGCAGTTACCTAAAACCGGACAGCTTCGATTCACCCCTCCACTTT. Translating it yields CASSYLKPDSFDSPLHF.

The chain combines TRBV11-2 with TRBJ1-5, with D unresolved. The CDR3 extends over 15 amino acids. Germline CDR1 SGHAT, CDR2 FQNNGV. Trimming took 6 bases from V and 0 from J, leaving 12 bases between them. CDR3 amino acids: CASRVARISNQPQHF. As DNA, the CDR3 is TGTGCCAGCAGGGTGGCGCGAATTAGCAATCAGCCCCAGCATTTT.

This clonotype was picked up many times. V usage is TRBV20-1 and J usage is TRBJ2-7; D remains ambiguous. There are 14 residues in the CDR3. CDR1 and CDR2 from the germline V gene are DFQATT and SNEGSKA (reference sequence). Trimming took off 1 base at V and 3 bases at J, with 13 bases between the two ends. The DNA of the CDR3 is TGCAGTGCTAGAGGAGCGAGAGGCAGCTACGAGCAGTACTTC. Its protein product is CSARGARGSYEQYF.

This chain uses TRBV12-3 or TRBV12-4 with TRBJ1-2, with a possible D match to TRBD1 (5 bases). The CDR3 is 16 amino acids. V gave up 0 bases and J gave up 3 bases, with 14 bases separating them. CDR3 coding DNA: TGTGCCAGCAGTTTAGCGTATAGGGACGGGGACTATGGCTACACCTTC. Translation gives CASSLAYRDGDYGYTF.

The chain has TRBV20-1 and TRBJ1-2; D unclear. V was trimmed by 2 bases and J by 0 bases, leaving 7 bases between them. The CDR3 covers 13 residues. The germline gives CDR1 DFQATT, CDR2 SNEGSKA (reference sequence). CDR3: CSARSRANYGYTF. CDR3 nucleotides: TGCAGTGCTAGAAGCAGAGCTAACTATGGCTACACCTTC.

The chain links TRBV20-1 to TRBJ2-3, with TRBD2 identical over 8 bases. Germline CDR1 and CDR2: DFQATT and SNEGSKA (reference sequence). Trimming at V came to 1 base and at J to 2 bases, leaving 5 bases not matched to a gene. The CDR3 is 15 residues long. This CDR3 is CSARGAGADTDTQYF. CDR3 in DNA: TGCAGTGCTAGAGGAGCGGGGGCCGACACAGATACGCAGTATTTT.

This clonotype was seen more than once but under ten times. The CDR3 loop reads CASSQPAAEQYF. As DNA, the CDR3 is TGCGCCAGCAGCCAACCGGCCGCCGAGCAGTACTTC. This chain joins TRBV4-1 and TRBJ2-7; the D is unclear. The CDR3 is 12 amino acids. Germline loops: CDR1 MGHRA, CDR2 YSYEKL. Trimming took 2 bases from V and 6 from J, leaving 8 bases between them.

This clonotype was recorded at least ten times. The chain carries TRBV6-4 and TRBJ1-2, with D hard to call. The germline V gene encodes CDR1 MRHNA and CDR2 SNTAGT. V was trimmed by 5 bases and J by 0 bases, leaving 7 bases between them. The CDR3 covers 13 residues. The CDR3, as DNA: TGTGCCAGCAGTCTTGACGCTAACTATGGCTACACCTTC. Translating gives CASSLDANYGYTF.

CDR3 region: CASSSGGRFRGGYTF. For the CDR3, the DNA is TGTGCCAGCAGCAGCGGGGGGCGTTTTCGAGGTGGCTACACCTTC. The chain carries TRBV5-6 and TRBJ1-2; perhaps TRBD1 as D (6 bases). This CDR3 spans 15 amino acids. Germline V gene sequence: CDR1 SGHDT, CDR2 YYEEEE. Trimming shortened V by 4 bases and J by 7 bases, and 20 bases separated the two germline ends.

The chain uses TRBV11-2 and TRBJ2-3; the D is unclear. Germline lookup yields CDR1 SGHAT and CDR2 FQNNGV. Trimming cost V 4 bases and J 5 bases, with 13 bases left between them. CDR3 length: 14 residues. The CDR3 DNA is TGTGCCAGCAGCTCCCTTTCTCGCCAAGATACGCAGTATTTT. This translates into CASSSLSRQDTQYF.

J is TRBJ2-7 and V is TRBV28; 11 bases are a match to TRBD1. V shed 8 bases and J 5 bases; nucleotides not matched to a gene: 2. CDR1 and CDR2 from the germline V gene are MDHEN and SYDVKM. This CDR3 is 12 amino acids long. The CDR3 DNA reads TGTGCCAGCGGACAGGGGGCCCACGAGCAGTACTTC. Protein: CASGQGAHEQYF.

The chain joins TRBV6-6 to TRBJ2-3, with D perhaps TRBD2 (5 bases). Trimming pared 5 bases from V and 2 bases from J, leaving 14 bases between. The CDR3 totals 15 residues. Germline V CDR1 and CDR2: MNHNY, SVGAGI (reference sequence). Written as DNA, the CDR3 is TGTGCCAGCAGTCGCTCCCCGGGGTTCACAGATACGCAGTATTTT. Its translation: CASSRSPGFTDTQYF.

The chain employs TRBV11-3 and TRBJ2-1; 13 nucleotides line up with TRBD2. The germline V gene has CDR1 SGHNT and CDR2 YENEEA. The trim removed 4 bases at V and 7 bases at J, leaving 7 bases unmatched. This CDR3 contains 16 residues. The CDR3 DNA sequence: TGTGCCAGCAGCTACGAGACTAGCGGGAGGAGGAATGAGCAGTTCTTC. Translated: CASSYETSGRRNEQFF.

This clonotype was detected a few times. This rearrangement joins TRBV27 to TRBJ2-2; D not certain. The V gene lost 5 bases and the J gene lost 7 bases, with 8 bases spanning the gap. CDR1 and CDR2 (germline): MNHEY, SMNVEV (reference sequence). The CDR3 has 12 amino acids. The CDR3 DNA sequence: TGTGCCAGCAGTCCGCGAGACGGGGAGCTGTTTTTT. It encodes CASSPRDGELFF.

This clonotype was detected many times. The V and J genes are TRBV7-9 and TRBJ2-7; 7 bases align to TRBD1. J was trimmed by 1 base and V by 4 bases; bases with no gene match: 4. Germline loops: CDR1 SEHNR, CDR2 FQNEAQ (reference sequence). The CDR3 has 14 amino acids. The CDR3 sequence is CASSSRDRSYEQYF. CDR3 DNA: TGTGCCAGCAGCTCCCGGGACAGATCCTACGAGCAGTACTTC.